These 29 T cell receptor beta chains came from one sample sequenced in a study of shared clonotypes between healthy human individuals. The table came from immunoSEQ multiplex PCR; TCRdb's copy has only in-frame clones and leaves some out. The sample carries millions of clones, about 95% recorded once. CD45RO-negative CD8 cells positively selected for CCR7 made up the naive population, which excluded terminally differentiated effector memory CD45RA+ cells. Sequencing input: naive CD8+ T cells sorted from blood. All receptors come from a man aged 18 to 30 in good health.

The V and J genes are TRBV29-1 and TRBJ2-1; D tentatively reads TRBD1 or TRBD2 (5 bases each). CDR3 length: 15 amino acids. Trimming removed 0 bases from V and 1 base from J, with 10 bases in between. In germline, CDR1 is SQVTM, CDR2 ANQGSEA. The DNA of the CDR3 is TGCAGCGTTGAAGACCCTGGGACGTCCTACAATGAGCAGTTCTTC. Translation gives CSVEDPGTSYNEQFF.

The chain combines TRBV5-8 with TRBJ2-2; 7 nucleotides align to TRBD2. This CDR3 has 17 amino acids. CDR1 and CDR2 (germline): SGHTS, YDEGEE. V dropped 4 bases and J dropped 4; count of bases not matched to a gene: 13. CDR3 amino acids: CASSPRETRSSTGELFF. The DNA for the CDR3 is TGTGCCAGCAGCCCGCGGGAGACGCGGTCAAGCACCGGGGAGCTGTTTTTT.

The chain combines TRBV2 with TRBJ1-4; D gene unclear. Trimming cost V 6 bases and J 0 bases, with 14 bases left between them. Germline CDR1 and CDR2: SNHLY and FYNNEI. This CDR3 contains 16 residues. The CDR3 DNA follows: TGTGCCAGCAGCAGTTTAGTGCTTGCAACTAATGAAAAACTGTTTTTT. It is translated as CASSSLVLATNEKLFF.

The rearrangement uses TRBV5-4 and TRBJ2-7, with 8 bases aligning to TRBD2. The V gene's germline CDR1 is SGHNT and CDR2 YYREEE (reference sequence). The V and J ends lost 5 bases and 1 base, in that order; junction bases with no gene match: 8. CDR3 length: 15 amino acids. The CDR3 coding sequence is TGTGCCAGCAGTTCGTTAGCGGGACCGTCCTACGAGCAGTACTTC. It is translated as CASSSLAGPSYEQYF.

In this sample, this clone turned up once. The chain uses TRBV6-5 and TRBJ1-4, with D tentatively TRBD1 (5 bases). The germline V and J ends were trimmed by 6 bases and 8 bases, with 10 bases remaining between them. Looked up from germline, CDR1 is MNHEY and CDR2 is SVGAGI. The CDR3 has 12 residues. As DNA, the CDR3 is TGTGCCAGCAGCTGGGACGGAGAAAAACTGTTTTTT. Translating it yields CASSWDGEKLFF.

The chain recombines TRBV2 with TRBJ2-2; D call uncertain. With 4 bases removed from V and 4 bases from J, the gap between germline ends came to 4 bases. The CDR3 has 12 amino acids. Germline V gene sequence: CDR1 SNHLY, CDR2 FYNNEI. The CDR3 protein is CASSVGTGELFF. CDR3 nucleotides: TGTGCCAGCAGTGTAGGCACCGGGGAGCTGTTTTTT.

The chain combines TRBV4-3 with TRBJ2-7; unclear D gene. This CDR3 region has 15 residues. In germline, CDR1 is LGHNA, CDR2 YSLEER. Trimming cost V 0 bases and J 4 bases, with 13 bases left between them. The CDR3 spells CASSQDKEHRYEQYF. CDR3 DNA sequence: TGCGCCAGCAGCCAAGATAAAGAACATAGGTACGAGCAGTACTTC.

The V gene is TRBV4-1, the J gene TRBJ2-2; TRBD2 might be the D (7 bases). The CDR3 length is 15 residues. V lost 6 bases to trimming and J lost 3 bases, with 14 bases between them. Looked up from germline, CDR1 is MGHRA and CDR2 is YSYEKL. The CDR3 DNA reads as TGCGCCAGCAGACAACAAGGGGGGGACACCGGGGAGCTGTTTTTT. Protein product: CASRQQGGDTGELFF.

This chain joins TRBV9 and TRBJ2-3; the D gene is possibly TRBD2 (7 bases). Trimming took off 4 bases at V and 4 bases at J, with 16 bases between the two ends. The germline V gene encodes CDR1 SGDLS and CDR2 YYNGEE. CDR3 size: 15 residues. CDR3 sequence reads: CASSPARGAADTQYF. CDR3 in DNA: TGTGCCAGCAGCCCCGCCCGGGGGGCGGCAGATACGCAGTATTTT.

The chain joins TRBV5-4 to TRBJ2-3; 13 nucleotides line up with TRBD2. The CDR3 has 17 amino acids. V gave up 4 bases and J gave up 6 bases; unmatched junction bases: 11. CDR1 is SGHNT and CDR2 is YYREEE in the germline V gene (reference sequence). CDR3 bases: TGTGCCAGCAGCCCTTGGACTAGCGGGGGTTCTGCGGATACGCAGTATTTT. Its protein product is CASSPWTSGGSADTQYF.

This chain's CDR3 is CASGTGQPKELFF. The CDR3 DNA sequence: TGTGCTAGTGGCACCGGACAGCCCAAGGAGCTGTTTTTT. V is TRBV12-5 and J is TRBJ1-3; D possibly corresponds to TRBD1 (6 bases). The J call may be in error: the DNA end matches TRBJ2-2 better. Germline loops: CDR1 LGHNT, CDR2 FRNRAP. The CDR3 sequence is 13 residues long.

The gene calls are TRBV4-1 and TRBJ1-1; TRBD1 matches 8 bases. The CDR3 has 16 residues. Germline CDR1 reads MGHRA; CDR2 reads YSYEKL. Trimming at V came to 1 base and at J to 7 bases, leaving 11 bases not matched to a gene. The CDR3 DNA reads TGCGCCAGCAGCCAAGCCGTATCCGTCGGACAGGGTGAAGCTTTCTTT. Translating it yields CASSQAVSVGQGEAFF.

The chain couples TRBV27 to TRBJ2-1; D gene uncertain. The germline V gene encodes CDR1 MNHEY and CDR2 SMNVEV (reference sequence). This CDR3 spans 14 amino acids. Trimming removed 0 bases at V and 6 bases at J, with 9 bases between. CDR3 in DNA: TGTGCCAGCAGTTTATCTTTCGACGGCAATGAGCAGTTCTTC. Its translation is CASSLSFDGNEQFF.

This sequence joins TRBV6-1 and TRBJ2-7; no reliable D call. V was cut by 1 base and J by 2 bases, with 12 bases left in between. CDR3 length equals 15 residues. Germline assignment: CDR1 MNHNS and CDR2 SASEGT. The CDR3 DNA is TGTGCCAGCAGTGAAGAGGAAACTCTCCCCTACGAGCAGTACTTC. It yields the protein CASSEEETLPYEQYF.

CDR3 sequence: CASSLRTGTRKNTGELFF. The CDR3, as DNA: TGTGCCAGCAGTTTAAGAACCGGGACTAGGAAGAACACCGGGGAGCTGTTTTTT. The rearrangement joins TRBV28 to TRBJ2-2; TRBD2 aligns across 8 bases. V was pared by 2 bases and J by 1 base, with 9 bases of the junction left unmatched. The CDR3 contains 18 residues. The germline gives CDR1 MDHEN, CDR2 SYDVKM.

Here the CDR3 reads CASSFLAGESSYEQYF. Written as DNA, the CDR3 is TGTGCCAGCAGTTTCCTAGCGGGAGAGAGCTCCTACGAGCAGTACTTC. The genes are TRBV7-6 and TRBJ2-7; 10 nucleotides line up with TRBD2. Trimming took 6 bases from V and 0 from J; bases not matched to a gene: 8. In germline, CDR1 is SGHVS, CDR2 FNYEAQ. The CDR3 extends over 16 amino acids.

As DNA, the CDR3 is TGCGCCAGCAGCCAAGATGGGGGGACACAAGGGGGTTATACGCAGTATTTT. Its translation is CASSQDGGTQGGYTQYF. The chain couples TRBV4-1 to TRBJ2-3; D is possibly TRBD1 or TRBD2 (6 bases each). The CDR3 sequence is 17 residues long. Germline V gene lookup returns CDR1 MGHRA and CDR2 YSYEKL. Trimming took 0 bases from V and 7 from J, leaving 20 bases between them.

The chain combines TRBV9 with TRBJ1-6; TRBD1 matches at 7 bases. The ends lost 0 bases at V and 10 bases at J; junction bases unmatched: 10. The CDR3 contains 16 residues. Germline values: CDR1 SGDLS, CDR2 YYNGEE. Here the CDR3 reads CASSVEPDRERSPLHF. The CDR3, as DNA: TGTGCCAGCAGCGTAGAGCCCGACAGGGAAAGGTCACCCCTCCACTTT.

The gene calls are TRBV11-2 and TRBJ1-2; no reliable D call. The length of the CDR3 is 15 residues. Deletions cut 1 base from V and 4 bases from J, with 13 bases between. Germline values: CDR1 SGHAT, CDR2 FQNNGV. The CDR3 DNA reads as TGTGCCAGCAGCTTAGGAGCAGATGGAAGCTATGGCTACACCTTC. This sequence encodes CASSLGADGSYGYTF.

The CDR3 spells CASSVEVGAPEQFF. The CDR3 DNA reads as TGTGCCAGCAGCGTAGAAGTGGGGGCTCCTGAGCAGTTCTTC. The V gene is TRBV9, the J gene TRBJ2-1; D possibly corresponds to TRBD1 (6 bases). The CDR3 runs 14 residues. CDR1 is SGDLS, CDR2 YYNGEE, per germline. Trimming took 0 bases from V and 9 from J, leaving 13 bases between them.

The chain employs TRBV19 and TRBJ2-7, with D possibly being TRBD1 or TRBD2 (5 bases each). Germline V gene data show CDR1 as LNHDA and CDR2 as SQIVND (reference sequence). The CDR3 is made up of 16 amino acids. V was clipped by 3 bases and J by 0 bases, with 15 bases between them. CDR3 amino acids: CASSMGVLGSSYEQYF. CDR3 nucleotides: TGTGCCAGTAGTATGGGGGTCCTGGGGAGCTCCTACGAGCAGTACTTC.

The V call is TRBV5-6, the J call TRBJ2-2; D is uncertain. Germline V CDR1 and CDR2: SGHDT, YYEEEE. Trimming cost V 0 bases and J 2 bases, with 5 bases left between them. This CDR3 contains 14 residues. The CDR3 reads CASSLDANTGELFF. The DNA of the CDR3 is TGTGCCAGCAGCTTGGATGCTAACACCGGGGAGCTGTTTTTT.

The genes are TRBV27 and TRBJ2-7; D is unclear. V dropped 4 bases and J dropped 2 bases, with 9 bases sitting between them. The germline CDR1 and CDR2 sequences are MNHEY and SMNVEV (reference sequence). This CDR3 is built from 13 residues. CDR3 amino acids: CASSSGATYEQYF. Written as DNA, the CDR3 is TGTGCCAGCAGTTCCGGAGCCACCTACGAGCAGTACTTC.

The chain carries TRBV15 and TRBJ1-5; D gene uncertain. The CDR3 runs to 13 residues. The V and J ends lost 1 base and 6 bases respectively, with 7 bases between them. Germline CDR1 LNHNV, CDR2 YYDKDF (reference sequence). The CDR3 nucleotides read TGTGCCACCAGCAGAGGAGAGGCTCAGCCCCAGCATTTT. Translating it yields CATSRGEAQPQHF. Combining the CDR3 with reference TRBV15 and TRBJ1-5 gives the whole variable domain DAMVIQNPRYQVTQFGKPVTLSCSQTLNHNVMYWYQQKSSQAPKLLFHYYDKDFNNEADTPDNFQSRRPNTSFCFLDIRSPGLGDTAMYLCATSRGEAQPQHFGDGTRLSIL.

The chain links TRBV7-2 to TRBJ2-3; maybe TRBD1 (6 bases). The V gene's germline CDR1 is SGHTA and CDR2 FQGNSA. V was shortened by 3 bases and J by 4 bases, with 20 bases between the two germline ends. The CDR3 is made up of 17 amino acids. Here the CDR3 reads CASSFFPGQLFADTQYF. CDR3 in DNA: TGTGCCAGCAGCTTCTTCCCAGGACAGCTCTTCGCAGATACGCAGTATTTT.

The genes are TRBV6-6 and TRBJ2-5; the match to TRBD2 covers 8 bases. With 0 bases clipped from V and 5 bases from J, the junction kept 8 bases outside the gene matches. Germline CDR1 MNHNY, CDR2 SVGAGI (reference sequence). This CDR3 comprises 16 residues. This chain's CDR3 is CASSYSELADRETQYF. The CDR3 DNA sequence: TGTGCCAGCAGTTACTCGGAACTAGCGGATAGGGAGACCCAGTACTTC.

This chain connects TRBV5-1 to TRBJ2-2; 10 bases line up with TRBD1. J was trimmed by 4 bases and V by 2 bases; bases with no gene match: 8. This CDR3 has 17 residues. CDR1 and CDR2 (germline): SGHRS, YFSETQ. The CDR3 coding sequence is TGCGCCAGCAGCTTACTCACGGGACAGGGGTTCACCGGGGAGCTGTTTTTT. Its protein is CASSLLTGQGFTGELFF.

The rearrangement joins TRBV4-1 to TRBJ2-1; perhaps TRBD1 as D (6 bases). Looked up from germline, CDR1 is MGHRA and CDR2 is YSYEKL. The CDR3 covers 16 residues. The V end was cut by 1 base, the J end by 9 bases, with 19 bases between. CDR3 in DNA: TGCGCCAGCAGCCAAGTGGGGCAGGGGAGCGGTAGTGAGCAGTTCTTC. Translating gives CASSQVGQGSGSEQFF.

The chain joins TRBV19 to TRBJ2-1; D is undetermined. CDR3 length: 13 residues. V was pared by 2 bases and J by 8 bases, with 10 bases between. CDR1 is LNHDA and CDR2 is SQIVND in the germline V gene (reference sequence). For the CDR3, the DNA is TGTGCCAGTAGTATACAAGCCTCGGATGAGCAGTTCTTC. Residues: CASSIQASDEQFF.